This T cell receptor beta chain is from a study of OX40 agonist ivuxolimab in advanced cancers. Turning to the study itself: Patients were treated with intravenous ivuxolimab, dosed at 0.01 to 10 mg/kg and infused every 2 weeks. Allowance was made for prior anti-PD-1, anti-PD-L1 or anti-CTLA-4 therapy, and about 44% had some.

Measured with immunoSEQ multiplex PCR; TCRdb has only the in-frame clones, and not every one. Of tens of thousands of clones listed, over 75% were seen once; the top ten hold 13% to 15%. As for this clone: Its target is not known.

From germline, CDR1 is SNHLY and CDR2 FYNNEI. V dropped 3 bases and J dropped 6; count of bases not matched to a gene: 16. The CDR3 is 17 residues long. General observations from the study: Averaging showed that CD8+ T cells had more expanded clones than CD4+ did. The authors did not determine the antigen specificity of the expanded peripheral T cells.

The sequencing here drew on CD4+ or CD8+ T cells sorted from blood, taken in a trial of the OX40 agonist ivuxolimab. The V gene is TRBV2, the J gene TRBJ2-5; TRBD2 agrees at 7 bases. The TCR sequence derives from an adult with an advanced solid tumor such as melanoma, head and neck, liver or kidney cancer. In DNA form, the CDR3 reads TGTGCCAGCAGTGATGGGGGAGCGGGGATACCAATTCAGACCCAGTACTTC. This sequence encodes CASSDGGAGIPIQTQYF.